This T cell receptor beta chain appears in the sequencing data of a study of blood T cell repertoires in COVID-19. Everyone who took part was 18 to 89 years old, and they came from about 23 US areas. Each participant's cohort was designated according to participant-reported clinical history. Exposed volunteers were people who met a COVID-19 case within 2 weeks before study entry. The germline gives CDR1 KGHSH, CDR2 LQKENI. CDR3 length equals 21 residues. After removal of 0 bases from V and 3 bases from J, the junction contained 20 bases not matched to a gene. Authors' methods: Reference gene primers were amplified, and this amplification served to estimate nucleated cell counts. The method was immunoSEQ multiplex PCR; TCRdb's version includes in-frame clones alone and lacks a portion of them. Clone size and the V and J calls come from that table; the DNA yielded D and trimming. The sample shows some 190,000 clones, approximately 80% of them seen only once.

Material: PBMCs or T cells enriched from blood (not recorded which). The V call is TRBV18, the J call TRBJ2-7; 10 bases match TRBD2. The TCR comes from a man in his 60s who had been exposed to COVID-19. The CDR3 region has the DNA TGTGCCAGCTCACCACCGTATAGCGACAGGGGTCGGCTAGCGGGAGTCTACGAGCAGTACTTC. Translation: CASSPPYSDRGRLAGVYEQYF.